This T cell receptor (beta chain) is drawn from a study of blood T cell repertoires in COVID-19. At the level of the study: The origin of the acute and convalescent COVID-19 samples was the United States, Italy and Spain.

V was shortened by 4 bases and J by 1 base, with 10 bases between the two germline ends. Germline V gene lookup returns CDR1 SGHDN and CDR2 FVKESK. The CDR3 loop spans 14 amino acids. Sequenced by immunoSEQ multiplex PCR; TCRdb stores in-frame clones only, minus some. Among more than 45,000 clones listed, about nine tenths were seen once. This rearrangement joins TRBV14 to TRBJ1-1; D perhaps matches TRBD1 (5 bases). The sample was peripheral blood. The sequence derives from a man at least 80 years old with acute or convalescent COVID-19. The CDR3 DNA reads TGTGCCAGCAGCCCCTTTACAGGGAACACTGAAGCTTTCTTT. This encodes CASSPFTGNTEAFF.